Following are 18 T cell receptor beta chains from one sample sequenced in a study of blood T cell repertoires in COVID-19. This table comes from immunoSEQ multiplex PCR, and its TCRdb copy is limited to in-frame clones, with some not included. The table lists about 170,000 clones, roughly 86% of them singletons. Sequences were obtained from peripheral blood. All receptors come from a woman aged 80 or over with COVID-19, enrolled during active disease.

J is TRBJ2-3 and V is TRBV28; 7 bases fit TRBD1. Germline trimming cut 4 bases from V and 2 bases from J; bases unmatched to any gene: 6. Germline V CDR1 and CDR2: MDHEN, SYDVKM. The CDR3 length is 15 residues. The CDR3 DNA reads TGTGCCAGCAGTTCACCGGGACAGACCACAGATACGCAGTATTTT. Its translation is CASSSPGQTTDTQYF.

The gene calls are TRBV6-1 and TRBJ2-7, with 10 bases fitting TRBD2. This CDR3 contains 16 residues. Germline loops: CDR1 MNHNS, CDR2 SASEGT. The J segment lost 6 bases and the V segment lost 1 base, leaving 9 bases of the junction unmatched. The CDR3 loop is CASSEVLAGDSGEQYF. CDR3 coding DNA: TGTGCCAGCAGTGAAGTTCTAGCGGGAGATTCAGGCGAGCAGTACTTC.

V and J are TRBV19 and TRBJ2-7, with 9 bases lining up with TRBD1. This CDR3 spans 18 amino acids. Germline CDR1 reads LNHDA; CDR2 reads SQIVND (reference sequence). V dropped 5 bases and J dropped 4; count of bases not matched to a gene: 18. DNA for the CDR3: TGTGCCAGTAGTGCTACCGGGACAGGGTTATCCTTTACATACGAGCAGTACTTC. This translates into CASSATGTGLSFTYEQYF.

The J gene is TRBJ2-7, the V gene TRBV11-1; 10 positions match TRBD2. The J segment lost 6 bases and the V segment lost 5 bases, leaving 4 bases of the junction unmatched. This CDR3 is built from 13 residues. Germline assignment: CDR1 SGHAT and CDR2 FQDESV (reference sequence). CDR3: CASSRGLAVEQYF. The CDR3 bases are TGTGCCAGCAGCCGCGGACTAGCGGTCGAGCAGTACTTC. Based on the CDR3 plus reference TRBV11-1 and TRBJ2-7, the full variable domain is EAEVAQSPRYKITEKSQAVAFWCDPISGHATLYWYRQILGQGPELLVQFQDESVVDDSQLPKDRFSAERLKGVDSTLKIQPAELGDSAMYLCASSRGLAVEQYFGPGTRLTVT.

The chain employs TRBV5-1 and TRBJ2-5, with TRBD2 matching over 12 bases. The germline gives CDR1 SGHRS, CDR2 YFSETQ. V was clipped by 6 bases and J by 5 bases; unmatched bases: 8. The CDR3 length is 15 residues. The chain's CDR3 is CASKASGRASETQYF. DNA for the CDR3: TGCGCCAGCAAGGCTAGCGGGAGGGCAAGTGAGACCCAGTACTTC.

This sequence joins TRBV27 and TRBJ2-1; TRBD2 aligns across 9 bases. This CDR3 is built from 14 residues. The J segment lost 7 bases and the V segment lost 10 bases, leaving 11 bases of the junction unmatched. Looked up from germline, CDR1 is MNHEY and CDR2 is SMNVEV (reference sequence). The CDR3 coding sequence is TGTGCCACCTTGAGGGCGGGGGGGGTTAATGAGCAGTTCTTC. This gives the protein CATLRAGGVNEQFF.

The chain combines TRBV28 with TRBJ1-1; D is uncertain. The germline V gene has CDR1 MDHEN and CDR2 SYDVKM. The CDR3 is 13 amino acids. Trimming removed 3 bases from V and 1 base from J, with 6 bases in between. The CDR3 reads CASSLIENTEAFF. Here the CDR3 DNA reads TGTGCCAGCAGTTTGATAGAGAACACTGAAGCTTTCTTT.

In its sample, this clone was seen many times. The rearrangement uses TRBV7-2 and TRBJ2-2, with a tentative D call TRBD1 (6 bases). The V and J ends lost 2 bases and 2 bases respectively, with 12 bases between them. The CDR3 contains 16 residues. Germline loops: CDR1 SGHTA, CDR2 FQGNSA. The CDR3 is CASSLMGALNTGELFF. The CDR3 nucleotides read TGTGCCAGCAGCTTAATGGGGGCTCTTAACACCGGGGAGCTGTTTTTT.

The genes are TRBV19 and TRBJ1-5; D is unclear. The V gene's germline CDR1 is LNHDA and CDR2 SQIVND (reference sequence). The CDR3 has 15 residues. Trimming took off 7 bases at V and 4 bases at J, with 17 bases between the two ends. DNA for the CDR3: TGTGCCAGTACTCGACTGGACGGAGGGAATCAGCCCCAGCATTTT. Protein sequence: CASTRLDGGNQPQHF.

The rearrangement links TRBV7-8 to TRBJ1-1; the D gene is possibly TRBD1 (6 bases). V was clipped by 5 bases and J by 10 bases, with 11 bases between them. Germline lookup yields CDR1 SGHVS and CDR2 FQNEAQ. This CDR3 region has 11 residues. This chain's CDR3 is CASSRGQLAFF. Written as DNA, the CDR3 is TGTGCCAGCAGCCGAGGACAGTTAGCTTTCTTT.

The chain carries TRBV3-1 (or the pseudogene TRBV3-2) and TRBJ1-2, with D perhaps TRBD1 (6 bases). CDR3 length: 17 amino acids. Per germline, CDR1 LGHDT and CDR2 YNNKEL (reference sequence). Trimming stripped 0 bases from V and 4 bases from J, with 18 bases between. CDR3 nucleotides: TGTGCCAGCAGCCAAGATGGTACCACGGAAGGGGGCTATGGCTACACCTTC. Protein: CASSQDGTTEGGYGYTF.

The V call is TRBV5-1, the J call TRBJ1-6, with D perhaps TRBD1 (5 bases). Per the germline V gene, CDR1 is SGHRS and CDR2 is YFSETQ. V was shortened by 4 bases and J by 9 bases, with 14 bases between the two germline ends. The CDR3 totals 14 residues. The CDR3 sequence is CASSAGHEGSPLHF. CDR3 sequence (DNA): TGCGCCAGCAGCGCCGGACACGAAGGTTCACCCCTCCACTTT.

This clone appeared a single time. This chain connects TRBV3-1 (or the pseudogene TRBV3-2) to TRBJ1-5, with a weak D call TRBD1 (6 bases). CDR3 length: 15 amino acids. Germline loops: CDR1 LGHDT, CDR2 YNNKEL (reference sequence). V lost 4 bases, J lost 4 bases, and 14 bases lay in between. CDR3 sequence reads: CASSLSDRGNQPQHF. CDR3 bases: TGTGCCAGCAGCCTGTCCGATAGGGGGAATCAGCCCCAGCATTTT.

This clone occurred once. The gene calls are TRBV7-9 and TRBJ1-4; D not certain. The length of the CDR3 is 16 residues. The germline CDR1 and CDR2 sequences are SEHNR and FQNEAQ (reference sequence). Trimming stripped 5 bases from V and 0 bases from J, with 13 bases between. The CDR3 sequence is CASSLLADTTNEKLFF. The CDR3 coding sequence is TGTGCCAGCAGCCTCCTCGCCGACACAACTAATGAAAAACTGTTTTTT.

The chain joins TRBV28 to TRBJ1-1; D is undetermined. CDR1 and CDR2 (germline): MDHEN, SYDVKM. This CDR3 contains 13 residues. V lost 4 bases, J lost 3 bases, and 9 bases lay in between. The CDR3 nucleotides read TGTGCCAGCAGTTCGGAGGGATACACTGAAGCTTTCTTT. It codes for CASSSEGYTEAFF.

J is TRBJ1-5 and V is TRBV28; D unclear. The CDR3 consists of 18 residues. The V and J ends lost 5 bases and 0 bases respectively, with 20 bases between them. Germline CDR1 reads MDHEN; CDR2 reads SYDVKM. The CDR3 DNA sequence: TGTGCCAGCAGTGAGCCGAGGGCGGGAGGACTTAGCAATCAGCCCCAGCATTTT. This sequence encodes CASSEPRAGGLSNQPQHF.

The chain employs TRBV27 and TRBJ2-6; D remains unclear. The CDR3 has 15 residues. Looked up from germline, CDR1 is MNHEY and CDR2 is SMNVEV (reference sequence). Deletions cut 2 bases from V and 4 bases from J, with 9 bases between. The CDR3 DNA follows: TGTGCCAGCAGTTTAGAGAAATCCGGGGCCAACGTCCTGACTTTC. Its translation: CASSLEKSGANVLTF.

The rearrangement uses TRBV27 and TRBJ2-3, with no clear D. The CDR3 sequence is 15 residues long. In germline, CDR1 is MNHEY, CDR2 SMNVEV (reference sequence). V was cut by 2 bases and J by 4 bases, with 13 bases left in between. The CDR3 coding sequence is TGTGCCAGCAGTTTAACGGGTACTTTTCCAGATACGCAGTATTTT. The encoded protein is CASSLTGTFPDTQYF.